The rows below give T cell receptor beta chains drawn from one sample of a study of shared clonotypes between healthy human individuals. Method: immunoSEQ multiplex PCR; TCRdb's copy keeps in-frame clones and lacks some. The data show around 2.1 million clones, approximately 94% seen once. The sequenced sample consisted of naive CD8+ T cells from PBMCs. All receptors derive from a man aged 18-30 years in good health. Some clones in this sample may be carry-over from other donors' samples. Each CDR3 is given with its conserved first and last residue. D genes are given only for firm matches. Clone size is given for some rows only: seen once, a few or many times, or a class if the clone is expanded.

d_call j_call v_call clone_size cdr3_nt cdr3_aa
NA TRBJ2-6 TRBV7-2 NA TGTGCCAGCACCCGAACACCCGTAACCTCTGGGGCCAACGTCCTGACTTTC CASTRTPVTSGANVLTF
TRBD2 TRBJ2-1 TRBV7-9 NA TGTGCCAGCAGCTCAAGGACTAGCGAATCCCTCAATGAGCAGTTCTTC CASSSRTSESLNEQFF
NA TRBJ2-7 TRBV7-9 few TGTGCCAGCAGCCCCCCCACGAGCTCCTACGAGCAGTACTTC CASSPPTSSYEQYF
TRBD1 TRBJ2-1 TRBV9 NA TGTGCCAGCAGCGTAGTCCCGGACAGGGCCAATGAGCAGTTCTTC CASSVVPDRANEQFF
NA TRBJ1-5 TRBV2 NA TGTGCCAGCAGTGAAGCGAACAGGGTAGGCAATCAGCCCCAGCATTTT CASSEANRVGNQPQHF
TRBD1 TRBJ1-5 TRBV2 NA TGTGCCAGCAGTGTACAGGGGGCGGGCAATCAGCCCCAGCATTTT CASSVQGAGNQPQHF
NA TRBJ1-5 TRBV6-6 NA TGTGCCAGCAGTGACCGGACAGCCCCCAATCAGCCCCAGCATTTT CASSDRTAPNQPQHF
TRBD1 TRBJ1-4 TRBV11-2 NA TGTGCCAGCAGCCCAAGCAGGGGGTTGGTTTCTGAAAAACTGTTTTTT CASSPSRGLVSEKLFF
NA TRBJ2-7 TRBV6-5 NA TGTGCCAGCAGCCTGGACAGCTATGGGCGCGAGCAGTACTTC CASSLDSYGREQYF
NA TRBJ1-2 TRBV28 NA TGTGCCAGCAGTCCAGCATTGTGGGGAGCTAACTATGGCTACACCTTC CASSPALWGANYGYTF
TRBD2 TRBJ2-1 TRBV7-9 NA TGTGCCAGCAGCTTAGGCCCGAGAGGCGGGAGGGACAATGAGCAGTTCTTC CASSLGPRGGRDNEQFF
TRBD2 TRBJ2-6 TRBV9 NA TGTGCCAGCAGCCCAGGCCGCGGGAGATCTGGGGCCAACGTCCTGACTTTC CASSPGRGRSGANVLTF
NA TRBJ2-5 TRBV19 NA TGTGCCAGCGCGACAGGCGTGGGGCCATACCAAGAGACCCAGTACTTC CASATGVGPYQETQYF
NA TRBJ2-5 TRBV9 NA TGTGCCAGCAGCGTAGGAGACTTGGAGACCCAGTACTTC CASSVGDLETQYF
TRBD1 TRBJ1-5 TRBV27 NA TGTGCCAGCAGCCCCACAGGGGTCAATCAGCCCCAGCATTTT CASSPTGVNQPQHF
NA TRBJ2-1 TRBV5-1 NA TGCGCCAGCAGTCCTCTCATGCGGGACGGGGGTGAGCAGTTCTTC CASSPLMRDGGEQFF
NA TRBJ2-5 TRBV5-6 NA TGTGCCAGCAGCTCCAGGGGGGAGGAGACCCAGTACTTC CASSSRGEETQYF
NA TRBJ1-1 TRBV6-5 NA TGTGCCAGCAGTTTCTCCGGCACTGAAGCTTTCTTT CASSFSGTEAFF
TRBD1 TRBJ2-1 TRBV27 NA TGTGCCAGCAGTTTATGGCCAGGGGGCCACAATGAGCAGTTCTTC CASSLWPGGHNEQFF
NA TRBJ2-3 TRBV6-5 NA TGTGCCAGCACTCGGTCTCGTTTAGATACGCAGTATTTT CASTRSRLDTQYF